Listed here are 10 T cell receptor beta chains from one sample, sequenced in a study of CD8 T cells in Susac syndrome. Random hexamers served to reverse transcribe roughly 0.45 to 1 ug RNA. One entry per CDR3 protein, called by TCRdb with MiXCR from the immunoSEQ multiplex PCR reads. The sample lists approximately 180,000 distinct CDR3 sequences; approximately 94% were seen once. The specimen sequenced was CD4+ T cells from PBMCs. The source is a human donor with multiple sclerosis.

V gene TRBV28 combines with J gene TRBJ1-5; TRBD1 is a possible D gene (6 bases). The CDR3 has 15 amino acids. The V and J ends lost 5 bases and 1 base respectively, with 12 bases between them. CDR1 is MDHEN, CDR2 SYDVKM, per germline. CDR3 nucleotide sequence: TGTGCCAGCAGTAGGGGGGAAAGGAGCAATCAGCCCCAGCATTTT. Protein sequence: CASSRGERSNQPQHF.

The chain has TRBV5-4 and TRBJ2-7, with TRBD2 matching 8 bases. This CDR3 is built from 13 residues. V shed 3 bases, J shed 5 bases, and the junction held 4 bases outside the gene matches. CDR1 SGHNT and CDR2 YYREEE come from the germline V gene (reference sequence). The CDR3 loop reads CASSSGLENEQYF. CDR3 nucleotide sequence: TGTGCCAGCAGCTCGGGACTAGAAAACGAGCAGTACTTC. The full variable domain, rest sourced from reference TRBV5-4 and TRBJ2-7, is ETGVTQSPTHLIKTRGQQVTLRCSSQSGHNTVSWYQQALGQGPQFIFQYYREEENGRGNFPPRFSGLQFPNYSSELNVNALELDDSALYLCASSSGLENEQYFGPGTRLTVT.

The rearrangement links TRBV28 to TRBJ2-5, with 10 bases matching TRBD1. V shed 6 bases, J shed 0 bases, and the junction held 7 bases outside the gene matches. This CDR3 comprises 16 residues. Germline lookup yields CDR1 MDHEN and CDR2 SYDVKM. Here the CDR3 DNA reads TGTGCCAGCAGCCCATCCGGGACAGGGGACCAAGAGACCCAGTACTTC. Residues: CASSPSGTGDQETQYF.

The DNA of the CDR3 is TGTGCCATCAGATCTGGGGCTAGCACAGATACGCAGTATTTT. It is translated as CAIRSGASTDTQYF. The rearrangement uses TRBV10-3 and TRBJ2-3; TRBD1 is a possible D gene (5 bases). The germline gives CDR1 ENHRY, CDR2 SYGVKD. V shed 6 bases and J shed 0 bases, with 10 bases lying between them. CDR3 length: 14 residues.

The genes are TRBV20-1 and TRBJ2-1; D is uncertain. Trimming left V 4 bases short and J 4 bases short, with 5 bases between. CDR3 length: 11 residues. Germline-derived CDR1 and CDR2 are DFQATT and SNEGSKA (reference sequence). The CDR3 sequence: CSAKGYNEQFF. In DNA, the CDR3 is TGCAGTGCTAAGGGTTACAATGAGCAGTTCTTC.

CDR3 sequence: CASSPLQGLNTEAFF. CDR3 sequence (DNA): TGTGCCAGCAGTCCATTACAGGGACTGAACACTGAAGCTTTCTTT. V gene TRBV6-5 combines with J gene TRBJ1-1; perhaps TRBD1 as D (6 bases). This CDR3 is built from 15 residues. V dropped 5 bases and J dropped 0 bases, with 13 bases sitting between them. CDR1 and CDR2 (germline): MNHEY, SVGAGI.

J is TRBJ1-6 and V is TRBV29-1; TRBD1 matches at 7 bases. This CDR3 spans 11 amino acids. Germline V lookup: CDR1 SQVTM, CDR2 ANQGSEA. The ends lost 7 bases at V and 14 bases at J; junction bases unmatched: 8. This CDR3 reads CSASAGGALHF. The CDR3 DNA reads as TGCAGCGCATCAGCAGGGGGGGCCCTCCACTTT.

The chain links TRBV7-7 to TRBJ2-5; 8 bases match TRBD2. Germline CDR1 and CDR2: SSHAT and FNYEAQ (reference sequence). The CDR3 loop spans 16 amino acids. Trimming took 0 bases from V and 2 from J; bases not matched to a gene: 5. CDR3 residues: CASSLAVTSAQETQYF. The CDR3 DNA is TGTGCCAGCAGCTTAGCGGTGACTAGCGCACAAGAGACCCAGTACTTC.

The V call is TRBV2, the J call TRBJ2-1; TRBD2 is a possible D gene (6 bases). The germline V gene has CDR1 SNHLY and CDR2 FYNNEI. Trimming took off 7 bases at V and 5 bases at J, with 15 bases between the two ends. The CDR3 extends over 14 amino acids. DNA of the CDR3: TGTGCCAGCAAGACCTTAACTAGCAACAATGAGCAGTTCTTC. Protein sequence: CASKTLTSNNEQFF. The variable domain in full, completed from reference TRBV2 and TRBJ2-1, reads EPEVTQTPSHQVTQMGQEVILRCVPISNHLYFYWYRQILGQKVEFLVSFYNNEISEKSEIFDDQFSVERPDGSNFTLKIRSTKLEDSAMYFCASKTLTSNNEQFFGPGTRLTVL.

The chain links TRBV5-1 to TRBJ2-1; 7 positions match TRBD1. CDR1 is SGHRS and CDR2 is YFSETQ in the germline V gene. This CDR3 is 16 amino acids long. V trimming: 2 bases; J trimming: 2 bases; junction bases outside the gene matches: 7. CDR3 in DNA: TGCGCCAGCAGCTTCGATTTAAGGGGGCCCTACAATGAGCAGTTCTTC. Protein product: CASSFDLRGPYNEQFF.